This section outlines one T cell receptor (beta chain) sequence together with its context. Assembly of TCR beta libraries relied on iRepertoire HTBI primers together with Arm-PCR of CDR3 regions. TCRdb reprocessed the multiplex PCR reads via MiXCR and lists one record per CDR3 protein. The profile shows around 500,000 distinct CDR3 sequences, about 13% of them singletons. This sample is part of a study of regulatory T cells in long-lasting Graves disease. Time point meaning: newly diagnosed GD, antithyroid drugs for less than 3 months. Following extraction of RNA from PBMCs, that RNA was used to make the TCR library. V lost 4 bases and J 8 bases, leaving 9 bases between the germline ends. CDR3 length: 12 amino acids. Per the germline V gene, CDR1 is KGHSH and CDR2 is LQKENI. This sample also belongs to another study, concerning T cells in Graves' hyperthyroidism and ophthalmopathy.

The chain recombines TRBV18 with TRBJ2-1, with D perhaps matching TRBD2 (5 bases). Sequencing used peripheral blood mononuclear cells (PBMCs), obtained at new diagnosis, from a patient treated with antithyroid drugs. The sequence derives from a man in his thirties or forties with Graves disease. This chain's CDR3 is CASSRFGDEQFF. CDR3 nucleotides: TGTGCCAGCTCACGGTTCGGGGATGAGCAGTTCTTC.